The 26 T cell receptor beta chains listed next were all sequenced from one sample in a study of cytomegalovirus exposure and HLA in healthy donors. PCR used 60 Vbeta primers and 13 Jbeta primers. TCRdb's copy holds only in-frame clones and misses some; the assay was immunoSEQ multiplex PCR. The profile shows fewer than 140,000 clones, roughly four fifths of them singletons. Sequenced sample: PBMCs. Receptors originate from a man aged 45 to 65 in good health and CMV-seronegative.

J is TRBJ2-1 and V is TRBV7-3; D may be TRBD1 (5 bases). Trimming stripped 1 base from V and 4 bases from J, with 11 bases between. The germline V gene encodes CDR1 SGHTA and CDR2 FQGTGA. CDR3 length: 15 amino acids. CDR3 sequence reads: CASSLKDTDYNEQFF. The CDR3, as DNA: TGTGCCAGCAGCTTAAAGGACACCGATTACAATGAGCAGTTCTTC.

This clone was seen a single time. The chain is built from TRBV18 and TRBJ2-3; 8 bases are a match to TRBD2. Germline V lookup: CDR1 KGHSH, CDR2 LQKENI. This CDR3 contains 14 residues. After removal of 4 bases from V and 5 bases from J, the junction contained 5 bases not matched to a gene. CDR3 in DNA: TGTGCCAGCTCACTAGCGGGGAGGATAGATACGCAGTATTTT. The encoded protein is CASSLAGRIDTQYF.

In the case of this clone: At one end the junction does not follow the germline gene, possibly because of a read error. V is TRBV7-9 and J is TRBJ1-1, with D tentatively TRBD1 (5 bases). This CDR3 has 13 residues. Per the germline V gene, CDR1 is SEHNR and CDR2 is FQNEAQ (reference sequence). The CDR3 loop is CSSSPDRDTEAFF. As DNA, the CDR3 is TGTTCCAGCAGCCCTGACAGAGACACTGAAGCTTTCTTT.

The chain is built from TRBV6-6 and TRBJ1-2, with a possible D match to TRBD1 (6 bases). The CDR3 sequence is 12 residues long. V lost 6 bases and J 7 bases, leaving 12 bases between the germline ends. Germline V CDR1 and CDR2: MNHNY, SVGAGI (reference sequence). In DNA form, the CDR3 reads TGTGCCAGCAGGTCCCACAGGGCTGGCTACACCTTC. It codes for CASRSHRAGYTF.

The chain links TRBV5-1 to TRBJ2-2; 10 positions agree with TRBD1. J lost 4 bases, V lost 2 bases, and 2 bases had no gene match. CDR1 SGHRS and CDR2 YFSETQ come from the germline V gene. The length of the CDR3 is 15 residues. The CDR3 coding sequence is TGCGCCAGCAGCTTCCGGGACAGGGGCACCGGGGAGCTGTTTTTT. Its protein product is CASSFRDRGTGELFF.

This clone occurred a few times. This chain joins TRBV6-1 and TRBJ1-5, with 7 bases matching TRBD1. The V gene's germline CDR1 is MNHNS and CDR2 SASEGT. After removal of 4 bases from V and 0 bases from J, the junction contained 9 bases not matched to a gene. This CDR3 is built from 17 residues. Here the CDR3 reads CASSADRAGYSNQPQHF. In DNA, the CDR3 is TGTGCCAGCAGTGCAGACAGGGCCGGATATAGCAATCAGCCCCAGCATTTT.

V is TRBV5-1 and J is TRBJ2-5; weak D call: TRBD1 (6 bases). V was clipped by 4 bases and J by 3 bases, with 16 bases between them. Per the germline V gene, CDR1 is SGHRS and CDR2 is YFSETQ. The length of the CDR3 is 15 residues. The CDR3 sequence: CASSPSGTPEETQYF. In DNA form, the CDR3 reads TGCGCCAGCAGCCCCTCCGGGACACCTGAAGAGACCCAGTACTTC.

The gene calls are TRBV7-2 and TRBJ2-1; 7 bases fit TRBD2. The germline V gene has CDR1 SGHTA and CDR2 FQGNSA. This CDR3 has 18 amino acids. V lost 1 base to trimming and J lost 0 bases; unmatched junction nucleotides: 9. CDR3 residues: CASSLVVGGISSYNEQFF. CDR3 DNA sequence: TGTGCCAGCAGCTTAGTAGTGGGGGGGATCAGCTCCTACAATGAGCAGTTCTTC.

J is TRBJ2-5 and V is TRBV6-1; TRBD2 matches 11 bases. The CDR3 has 15 residues. The V and J ends lost 5 bases and 5 bases, in that order; junction bases with no gene match: 7. From germline, CDR1 is MNHNS and CDR2 SASEGT. Written as DNA, the CDR3 is TGTGCCAGCAGTTCCACTAGCGGGGGAAGGGAGACCCAGTACTTC. This encodes CASSSTSGGRETQYF.

V and J are TRBV28 and TRBJ1-5, with 8 bases lining up with TRBD1. V dropped 7 bases and J dropped 5; count of bases not matched to a gene: 7. The CDR3 contains 14 residues. CDR1 MDHEN and CDR2 SYDVKM come from the germline V gene. CDR3 bases: TGTGCCAGCATCCCCCGGGACAGGCATCAGCCCCAGCATTTT. It specifies CASIPRDRHQPQHF. Variable domain in full (rest from reference TRBV28 and TRBJ1-5): DVKVTQSSRYLVKRTGEKVFLECVQDMDHENMFWYRQDPGLGLRLIYFSYDVKMKEKGDIPEGYSVSREKKERFSLILESASTNQTSMYLCASIPRDRHQPQHFGDGTRLSIL.

The chain has TRBV9 and TRBJ2-1; a weak D match, TRBD2 (5 bases). The germline gives CDR1 SGDLS, CDR2 YYNGEE. The ends were cut back, 0 bases at V and 7 bases at J, with 20 bases in the middle. The CDR3 loop spans 17 amino acids. The CDR3 loop is CASSVELMGPSGNEQFF. CDR3 DNA: TGTGCCAGCAGCGTAGAACTCATGGGCCCTTCGGGAAATGAGCAGTTCTTC.

The rearrangement links TRBV29-1 to TRBJ1-2, with D perhaps matching TRBD1 (5 bases). Trimming removed 6 bases from V and 4 bases from J, with 21 bases in between. The CDR3 has 15 residues. Germline assignment: CDR1 SQVTM and CDR2 ANQGSEA. CDR3 nucleotide sequence: TGCAGCGTGGCCTCCGGAGGGGTCTCCCTCTATGGCTACACCTTC. Translation gives CSVASGGVSLYGYTF.

The rearrangement uses TRBV7-9 and TRBJ1-1; TRBD1 is a possible D gene (6 bases). V was cut by 5 bases and J by 6 bases, with 10 bases left in between. The germline CDR1 and CDR2 sequences are SEHNR and FQNEAQ (reference sequence). The CDR3 contains 12 residues. DNA for the CDR3: TGTGCCAGCAGCCCACAGGGCGCTGAAGCTTTCTTT. It is translated as CASSPQGAEAFF.

The chain joins TRBV19 to TRBJ2-7; TRBD1 agrees at 8 bases. V lost 7 bases to trimming and J lost 2 bases; unmatched junction nucleotides: 4. This CDR3 is built from 13 residues. CDR1 and CDR2 from the germline V gene are LNHDA and SQIVND (reference sequence). The CDR3 DNA reads as TGTGCCAGTAAAAGACAGGGGCCCTACGAGCAGTACTTC. Its protein product is CASKRQGPYEQYF.

The rearrangement joins TRBV9 to TRBJ1-5; D gene uncertain. This CDR3 is built from 14 residues. Trimming removed 3 bases at V and 4 bases at J, with 11 bases between. Per germline, CDR1 SGDLS and CDR2 YYNGEE. The DNA of the CDR3 is TGTGCCAGCAGCGGGAGAGGGCAAAATCAGCCCCAGCATTTT. This codes for CASSGRGQNQPQHF. Variable domain in full (rest from reference TRBV9 and TRBJ1-5): DSGVTQTPKHLITATGQRVTLRCSPRSGDLSVYWYQQSLDQGLQFLIQYYNGEERAKGNILERFSAQQFPDLHSELNLSSLELGDSALYFCASSGRGQNQPQHFGDGTRLSIL.

This chain links TRBV5-1 with TRBJ1-2; D remains unclear. The CDR3 is 14 residues long. Germline CDR1 reads SGHRS; CDR2 reads YFSETQ. V was trimmed by 4 bases and J by 4 bases, leaving 14 bases between them. The CDR3 is CASSPGEAIYGYTF. The CDR3 coding sequence is TGCGCCAGCAGCCCTGGAGAGGCGATCTATGGCTACACCTTC. The full variable domain, with the rest looked up from reference TRBV5-1 and TRBJ1-2, is KAGVTQTPRYLIKTRGQQVTLSCSPISGHRSVSWYQQTPGQGLQFLFEYFSETQRNKGNFPGRFSGRQFSNSRSEMNVSTLELGDSALYLCASSPGEAIYGYTFGSGTRLTVV.

This clone came up a few times. The CDR3, as DNA: TGTGCCAGCAGCTTAGTTTCTTTTCAAGAGACCCAGTACTTC. Translated: CASSLVSFQETQYF. The chain couples TRBV7-9 to TRBJ2-5; D unclear. The germline V gene has CDR1 SEHNR and CDR2 FQNEAQ (reference sequence). The V end was cut by 1 base, the J end by 2 bases, with 8 bases between. The CDR3 is 14 residues long.

The chain uses TRBV29-1 and TRBJ2-3, with 8 bases identical to TRBD1. In germline, CDR1 is SQVTM, CDR2 ANQGSEA. Trimming removed 1 base from V and 5 bases from J; junction bases left unmatched: 11. The CDR3 loop spans 16 amino acids. CDR3 sequence: CSVEVADRGIVDTQYF. CDR3 bases: TGCAGCGTTGAAGTCGCTGACAGGGGAATAGTAGATACGCAGTATTTT.

Concerning this clone: This specimen includes other DNA sequences encoding the same CDR3. The genes are TRBV5-4 and TRBJ1-1, with D unresolved. The germline V and J ends were trimmed by 0 bases and 1 base, with 4 bases remaining between them. This CDR3 contains 13 residues. CDR1 is SGHNT, CDR2 YYREEE, per germline (reference sequence). CDR3 loop: CASSLAGNTEAFF. CDR3 DNA: TGTGCCAGCAGCTTGGCAGGGAACACTGAAGCTTTCTTT.

The chain joins TRBV25-1 to TRBJ2-5, with D unresolved. The germline V and J ends were trimmed by 1 base and 1 base, with 7 bases remaining between them. Germline loops: CDR1 MGHDK, CDR2 SYGVNS. CDR3 size: 14 residues. For the CDR3, the DNA is TGTGCCAGCAGTGAATCTACTGTCCAAGAGACCCAGTACTTC. This gives the protein CASSESTVQETQYF.

This chain links TRBV19 with TRBJ1-5; D call uncertain. The CDR3 sequence is 12 residues long. The V and J ends lost 2 bases and 8 bases respectively, with 7 bases between them. Germline CDR1 LNHDA, CDR2 SQIVND (reference sequence). Here the CDR3 DNA reads TGTGCCAGTAGTATAAGGAGGGAGCCCCAGCATTTT. Translated: CASSIRREPQHF.

This clone occurred a few times. Additional DNA sequences in this sample encode the identical CDR3. The chain employs TRBV4-1 and TRBJ2-3, with 10 bases identical to TRBD1. J gave up 3 bases and V 3 bases, and 3 bases lay outside the gene matches. From germline, CDR1 is MGHRA and CDR2 YSYEKL. The CDR3 sequence is 15 residues long. CDR3 in DNA: TGCGCCAGCAGCCAGGGACAGGGGTGGACAGATACGCAGTATTTT. Translating gives CASSQGQGWTDTQYF.

This chain connects TRBV29-1 to TRBJ2-7; no reliable D call. CDR3 size: 13 residues. V lost 2 bases, J lost 0 bases, and 8 bases lay in between. CDR1 is SQVTM, CDR2 ANQGSEA, per germline. The CDR3 is CSVESPGSYEQYF. The DNA for the CDR3 is TGCAGCGTTGAATCGCCCGGCTCCTACGAGCAGTACTTC.

The chain combines TRBV12-5 with TRBJ2-5, with D maybe TRBD2 (7 bases). This CDR3 comprises 15 residues. V was pared by 0 bases and J by 5 bases, with 13 bases between. Germline assignment: CDR1 LGHNT and CDR2 FRNRAP. The CDR3 coding sequence is TGTGCTAGTGGTTTGGTAAGGGGGGGCCGGGAGACCCAGTACTTC. This encodes CASGLVRGGRETQYF.

The chain joins TRBV5-1 to TRBJ2-1; D not resolved. Trimming removed 0 bases from V and 6 bases from J, with 7 bases in between. This CDR3 has 13 residues. Germline values: CDR1 SGHRS, CDR2 YFSETQ. The CDR3 region has the DNA TGCGCCAGCAGCTTGGGGCCGCTCAATGAGCAGTTCTTC. Protein: CASSLGPLNEQFF.

The gene calls are TRBV12-5 and TRBJ2-1; a weak D match, TRBD1 (5 bases). Germline CDR1 LGHNT, CDR2 FRNRAP. The CDR3 is 14 residues long. V was pared by 6 bases and J by 2 bases, with 11 bases between. The CDR3 region is CASGKQETYNEQFF. CDR3 coding DNA: TGTGCTAGTGGGAAACAGGAGACCTACAATGAGCAGTTCTTC.